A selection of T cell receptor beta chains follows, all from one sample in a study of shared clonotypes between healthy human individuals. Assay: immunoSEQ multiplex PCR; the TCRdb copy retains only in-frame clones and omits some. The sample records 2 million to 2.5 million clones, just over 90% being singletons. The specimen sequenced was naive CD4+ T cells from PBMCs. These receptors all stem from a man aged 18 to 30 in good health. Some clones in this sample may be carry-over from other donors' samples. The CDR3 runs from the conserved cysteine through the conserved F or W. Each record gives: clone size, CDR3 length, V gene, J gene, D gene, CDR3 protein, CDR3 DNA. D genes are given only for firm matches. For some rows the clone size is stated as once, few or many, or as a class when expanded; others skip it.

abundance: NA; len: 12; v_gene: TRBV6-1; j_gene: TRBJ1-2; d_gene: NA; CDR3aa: CASRDLNYGYTF; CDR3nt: TGTGCCAGCAGGGACCTTAACTATGGCTACACCTTC
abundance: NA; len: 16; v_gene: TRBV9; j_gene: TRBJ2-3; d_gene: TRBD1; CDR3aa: CASSVDTGGNIDTQYF; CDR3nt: TGTGCCAGCAGCGTAGACACAGGGGGCAATATAGATACGCAGTATTTT
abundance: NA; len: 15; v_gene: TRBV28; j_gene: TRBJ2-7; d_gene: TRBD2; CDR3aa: CASSSWTSGKYEQYF; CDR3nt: TGTGCCAGCAGTTCCTGGACTAGCGGGAAATACGAGCAGTACTTC
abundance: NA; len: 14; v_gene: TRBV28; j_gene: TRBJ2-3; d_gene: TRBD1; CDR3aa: CASSLPTGADTQYF; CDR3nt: TGTGCCAGCAGTCTCCCGACAGGGGCAGATACGCAGTATTTT
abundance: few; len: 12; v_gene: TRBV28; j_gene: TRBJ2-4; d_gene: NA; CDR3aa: CASSLVGDPTYF; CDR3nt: TGTGCCAGCAGTTTAGTCGGGGACCCAACGTACTTC
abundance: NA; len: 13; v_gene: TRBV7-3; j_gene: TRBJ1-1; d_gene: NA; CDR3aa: CASSLSRDTEAFF; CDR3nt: TGTGCCAGCAGCTTAAGCCGAGACACTGAAGCTTTCTTT
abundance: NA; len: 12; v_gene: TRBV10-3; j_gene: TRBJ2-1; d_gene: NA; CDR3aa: CAISKTDNEQFF; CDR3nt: TGTGCCATCAGTAAGACAGACAATGAGCAGTTCTTC
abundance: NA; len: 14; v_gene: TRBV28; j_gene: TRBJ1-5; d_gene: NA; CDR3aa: CASRPDSFNQPQHF; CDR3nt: TGTGCCAGCAGGCCCGACAGCTTCAATCAGCCCCAGCATTTT
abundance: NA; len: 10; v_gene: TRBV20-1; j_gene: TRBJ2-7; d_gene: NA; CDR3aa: CSASLREQYF; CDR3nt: TGCAGTGCTAGCCTTAGGGAGCAGTACTTC
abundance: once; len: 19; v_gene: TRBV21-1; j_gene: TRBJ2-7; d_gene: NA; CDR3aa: CARKKGSLRDRIGPYEQYF; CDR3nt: TGTGCCAGAAAAAAAGGCTCCCTAAGAGACCGTATTGGCCCCTACGAGCAGTACTTC